This T cell receptor beta chain was profiled in a study of identifying expanded T cells in peripheral blood. Study-wide results and limits: Roughly two-week clone count variance significantly increased as total template count grew. Differentially abundant clones: roughly 1.2 between replicates, 16.4 at around 14 days, around 20 at four.

Collection occurred without any documented infections or immune events in donors. Produced via immunoSEQ multiplex PCR; TCRdb's table is partial and in-frame only. The sample has tens of thousands of clones; about four fifths are singletons. The trim removed 6 bases at V and 6 bases at J, leaving 6 bases unmatched. In germline, CDR1 is MGHDK, CDR2 SYGVNS. CDR3 length: 13 residues. A word on this clone: Its antigen is still unknown.

This rearrangement joins TRBV25-1 to TRBJ2-3; 7 bases are a match to TRBD1. This clonotype was sampled from a person aged 18-69 years in good health. Specimen: blood. CDR3 residues: CASRRTGLDTQYF. In nucleotides, the CDR3 is TGTGCCAGCAGAAGGACAGGTCTGGATACGCAGTATTTT.